Sequencing of this TCR beta chain was carried out in a study of OX40 agonist ivuxolimab in advanced cancers. Whole-study context: Across the patients, intravenous ivuxolimab was delivered every 2 weeks at 0.01 to 10 mg/kg.

Peripheral blood came from all dose cohorts at three timepoints. Between the trimmed V and J ends, which lost 5 bases and 6 bases, there was a span of 13 bases. The germline V gene has CDR1 SGHNT and CDR2 YENEEA. CDR3 length equals 14 residues. Libraries were prepared by immunoSEQ multiplex PCR; TCRdb keeps only in-frame clonotypes and omits some of them. Counted here are roughly 76,000 clones, 75% to 90% occurring once; the ten biggest clones make up around 5.1%. The receptor was isolated from an adult with an advanced solid tumor such as melanoma, head and neck, liver or kidney cancer. The material was CD4+ or CD8+ T cells sorted from blood, obtained in a trial of the OX40 agonist ivuxolimab. V usage is TRBV11-3 and J usage is TRBJ2-2; D may correspond to TRBD1 or TRBD2 (7 bases each). CDR3 loop: CASSPQGGAGELFF. DNA for the CDR3: TGTGCCAGCAGCCCCCAGGGGGGGGCCGGGGAGCTGTTTTTT.